This T cell receptor (beta chain) was identified during a study of blood T cell repertoires in COVID-19. Study overall: The cDNA or gDNA used as material had been derived from T cells, B-cell-depleted T cells, or PBMCs.

Per the original data handling: Reference gene primers were amplified, and this amplification served to estimate nucleated cell counts. The data were produced by immunoSEQ multiplex PCR, yet TCRdb's version contains in-frame clones alone and is incomplete. D and trimming were read from the DNA, whereas the V and J calls and clone size are those reported in that table. The sample yields about 280,000 clones, approximately 83% seen once. Losses at the gene ends were 7 bases for V and 0 bases for J; bases not matched to a gene: 10. This CDR3 is 17 amino acids long. The germline gives CDR1 MNHEY, CDR2 SMNVEV (reference sequence).

The specimen sequenced was peripheral blood. This TCR came from a woman in her twenties or thirties who had recovered from COVID-19. The rearrangement uses TRBV27 and TRBJ2-4; 9 bases match TRBD1. The CDR3 DNA sequence: TGTGCCAGCATGGGACAGGGAATTGCCTTAGCCAAAAACATTCAGTACTTC. This translates into CASMGQGIALAKNIQYF.